Described below is a single TCR beta chain sequence and its context. Its antigen is as yet unknown. There were TCR beta CDR3 regions amplified from RNA transcripts. The TCR CDR3 first-round RT-PCR relied on the HTBI primer set. TCRdb re-derived calls from the multiplex PCR reads in MiXCR, one entry per CDR3 protein. Here the sample spans hundreds of thousands of distinct CDR3 sequences, approximately 42% being singletons. Germline V CDR1 and CDR2: LNHDA, SQIVND (reference sequence). This CDR3 contains 13 residues. The germline V and J ends were trimmed by 3 bases and 1 base, with 6 bases remaining between them. The data were taken from a study of T cells in Graves' hyperthyroidism and ophthalmopathy. Study results and limitations: Most clonotypes expanded in thyroid above 0.001 were likewise present in blood.

Uncontrolled infections, other autoimmune diseases, pregnancy or lactation led to exclusion of patients. The chain carries TRBV19 and TRBJ2-5; D gene uncertain. This TCR came from an adult man with Graves' disease, either hyperthyroidism or ophthalmopathy (not recorded which). The sequencing sample was made of peripheral blood or thyroid tissue (not recorded which). The CDR3 sequence: CASSIHVQETQYF. The CDR3 nucleotides read TGTGCCAGTAGTATCCACGTCCAAGAGACCCAGTACTTC.